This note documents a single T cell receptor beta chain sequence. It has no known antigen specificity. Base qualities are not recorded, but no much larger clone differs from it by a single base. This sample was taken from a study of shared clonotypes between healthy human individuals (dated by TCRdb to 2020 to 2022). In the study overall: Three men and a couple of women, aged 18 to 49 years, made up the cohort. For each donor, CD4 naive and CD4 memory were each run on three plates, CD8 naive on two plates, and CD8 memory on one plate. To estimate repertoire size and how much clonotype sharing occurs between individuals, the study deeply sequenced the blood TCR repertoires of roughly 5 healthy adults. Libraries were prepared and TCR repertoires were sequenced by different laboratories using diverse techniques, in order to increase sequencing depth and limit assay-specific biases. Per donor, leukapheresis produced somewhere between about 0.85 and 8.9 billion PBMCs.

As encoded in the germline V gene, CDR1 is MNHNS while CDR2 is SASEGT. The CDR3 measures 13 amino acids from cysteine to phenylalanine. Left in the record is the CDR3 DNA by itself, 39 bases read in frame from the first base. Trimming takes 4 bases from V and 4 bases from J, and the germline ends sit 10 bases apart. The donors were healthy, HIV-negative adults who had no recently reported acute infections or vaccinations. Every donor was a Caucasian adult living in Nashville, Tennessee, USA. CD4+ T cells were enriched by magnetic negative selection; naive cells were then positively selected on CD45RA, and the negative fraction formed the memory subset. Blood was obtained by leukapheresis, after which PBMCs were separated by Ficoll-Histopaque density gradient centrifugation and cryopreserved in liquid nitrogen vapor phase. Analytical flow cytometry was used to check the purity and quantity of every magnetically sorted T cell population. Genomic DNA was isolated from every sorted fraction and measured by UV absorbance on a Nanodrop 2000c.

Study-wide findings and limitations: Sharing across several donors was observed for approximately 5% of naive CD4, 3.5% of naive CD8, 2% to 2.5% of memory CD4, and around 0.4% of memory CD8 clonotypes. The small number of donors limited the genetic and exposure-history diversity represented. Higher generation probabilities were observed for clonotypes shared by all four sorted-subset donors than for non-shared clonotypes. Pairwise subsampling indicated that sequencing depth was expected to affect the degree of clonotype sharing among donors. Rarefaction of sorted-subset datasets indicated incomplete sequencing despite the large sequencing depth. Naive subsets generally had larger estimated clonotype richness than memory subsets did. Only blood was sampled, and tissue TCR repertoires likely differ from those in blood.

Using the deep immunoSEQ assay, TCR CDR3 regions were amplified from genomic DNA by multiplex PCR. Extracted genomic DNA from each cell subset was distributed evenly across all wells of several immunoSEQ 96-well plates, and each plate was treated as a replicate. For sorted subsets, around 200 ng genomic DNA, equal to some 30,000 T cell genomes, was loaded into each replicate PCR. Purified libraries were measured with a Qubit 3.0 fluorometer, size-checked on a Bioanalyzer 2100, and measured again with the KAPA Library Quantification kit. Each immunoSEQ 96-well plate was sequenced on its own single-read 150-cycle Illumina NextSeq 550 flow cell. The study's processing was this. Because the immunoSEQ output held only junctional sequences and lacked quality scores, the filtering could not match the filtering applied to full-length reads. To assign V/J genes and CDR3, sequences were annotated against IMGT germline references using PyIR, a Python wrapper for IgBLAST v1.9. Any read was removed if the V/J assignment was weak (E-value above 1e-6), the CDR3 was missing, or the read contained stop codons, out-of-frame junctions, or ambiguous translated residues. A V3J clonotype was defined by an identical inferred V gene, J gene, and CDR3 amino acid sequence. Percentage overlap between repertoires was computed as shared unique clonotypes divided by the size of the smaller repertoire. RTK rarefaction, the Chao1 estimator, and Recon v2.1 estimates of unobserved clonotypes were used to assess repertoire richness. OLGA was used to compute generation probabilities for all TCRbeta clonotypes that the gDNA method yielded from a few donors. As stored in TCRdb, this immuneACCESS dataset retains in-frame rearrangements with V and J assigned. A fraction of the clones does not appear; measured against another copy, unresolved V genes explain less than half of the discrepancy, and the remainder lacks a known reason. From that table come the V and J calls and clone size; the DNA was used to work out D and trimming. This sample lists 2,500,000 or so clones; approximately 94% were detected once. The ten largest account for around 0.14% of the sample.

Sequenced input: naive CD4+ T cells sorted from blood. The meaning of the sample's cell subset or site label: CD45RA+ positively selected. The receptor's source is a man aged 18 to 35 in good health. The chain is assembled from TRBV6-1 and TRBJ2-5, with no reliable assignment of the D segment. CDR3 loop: CASSGSRIETQYF. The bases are TGTGCCAGCAGTGGATCTAGAATAGAGACCCAGTACTTC.